The rows below give T cell receptor beta chains drawn from one sample of a study of T cell repertoires in aging, cancer and after chemotherapy. MiXCR, applied by TCRdb to the multiplex PCR reads, yields one record per CDR3 protein. The sample has around 1,800 distinct CDR3 sequences, roughly a third seen once. Sequencing used blood. The receptors derive from a human donor with a solid tumor. The CDR3 runs from the conserved cysteine through the conserved F or W. A D gene is named only where the DNA matches it firmly. The size entry is marked missing in some rows and otherwise reads once, few, many or a size class.

V gene: TRBV19
J gene: TRBJ2-3
clone size: -
CDR3 length: 12
D gene: -
CDR3 DNA: TGTGCCAGTAGTATAGAGGGAGATACGCAGTATTTT
CDR3 protein: CASSIEGDTQYF

V gene: TRBV20-1
J gene: TRBJ1-5
clone size: few
CDR3 length: 13
D gene: -
CDR3 DNA: TGCAGTGCTAGAACAGATAGCAATCAGCCCCAGCATTTT
CDR3 protein: CSARTDSNQPQHF

V gene: TRBV4-2
J gene: TRBJ2-1
clone size: few
CDR3 length: 13
D gene: -
CDR3 DNA: TGTGCCAGCAGCCAAGATAGGGGACTGGGGCAGTTCTTC
CDR3 protein: CASSQDRGLGQFF

V gene: TRBV6-1
J gene: TRBJ2-3
clone size: -
CDR3 length: 14
D gene: TRBD2
CDR3 DNA: TGTGCCAGCATAGAAGGGGACTATTGGGATACGCAGTATTTT
CDR3 protein: CASIEGDYWDTQYF

V gene: TRBV20-1
J gene: TRBJ2-1
clone size: -
CDR3 length: 15
D gene: -
CDR3 DNA: TGCAGTGCTAGAGCCGGACTCCTCTCCTACAATGAGCAGTTCTTC
CDR3 protein: CSARAGLLSYNEQFF

V gene: TRBV6-2/TRBV6-3
J gene: TRBJ2-7
clone size: few
CDR3 length: 14
D gene: TRBD2
CDR3 DNA: TGTGCCACCCTAGCGGGAGGGCAACCCTACGAGCAGTACTTC
CDR3 protein: CATLAGGQPYEQYF

V gene: TRBV20-1
J gene: TRBJ2-3
clone size: few
CDR3 length: 13
D gene: -
CDR3 DNA: TGCAGTGTCGGCCAGCCTAGCACAGATACGCAGTATTTT
CDR3 protein: CSVGQPSTDTQYF

V gene: TRBV7-2
J gene: TRBJ2-7
clone size: -
CDR3 length: 14
D gene: TRBD2
CDR3 DNA: TGTGCCAGCAGCTTGGGGGGAGGGTCCTACGAGCAGTACTTC
CDR3 protein: CASSLGGGSYEQYF

V gene: TRBV27
J gene: TRBJ2-1
clone size: -
CDR3 length: 14
D gene: -
CDR3 DNA: TGTGCCAGCAGTCTTTTCGGGGAGGACAATGAGCAGTTCTTC
CDR3 protein: CASSLFGEDNEQFF

V gene: TRBV12-3/TRBV12-4
J gene: TRBJ2-5
clone size: -
CDR3 length: 15
D gene: -
CDR3 DNA: TGTGCCAGCAGCTTATATCCGGGGACCAGGGAGACCCAGTACTTC
CDR3 protein: CASSLYPGTRETQYF